This is a list of T cell receptor beta chains from one sample in a study of blood T cell repertoires in COVID-19. The data were produced by immunoSEQ multiplex PCR, yet TCRdb's version contains in-frame clones alone and is incomplete. Of almost 200,000 clones in the sample, roughly nine tenths were seen once. Sample: peripheral blood. All receptors come from a woman aged 70-85 years with acute or convalescent COVID-19. The CDR3 runs from the conserved cysteine through the conserved F or W. Clone size appears in some rows only: once, few, many, or a class for an expanded clone.

V gene	J gene	clone size	CDR3 protein
TRBV29-1	TRBJ2-7	.	CSVEGPLRTGGNEQYF
TRBV13	TRBJ2-1	few	CASSPLQGSSYNEQFF
TRBV2	TRBJ2-5	.	CASSGRTSGQETQYF
TRBV6-1	TRBJ1-1	once	CASSEAMWAGANTEAFF
TRBV5-6	TRBJ2-7	.	CASSRRGGRASNKQYF
TRBV28	TRBJ1-2	.	CASSIGQVGGYTF
TRBV12-3/TRBV12-4	TRBJ1-2	.	CASSPSLQDGYTF
TRBV7-9	TRBJ1-5	.	CASSLTGGNQPQHF
TRBV19	TRBJ2-1	.	CASTKGREGYNEQFF
TRBV19	TRBJ2-7	.	CASSMIGDRSSFEQYF
TRBV7-7	TRBJ1-3	.	CASSPRRTPSGNTIYF
TRBV11-1	TRBJ1-1	.	CASSLGWRDEAFF
TRBV5-4	TRBJ1-1	.	CASNLLGGRNTEAFF
TRBV7-3	TRBJ2-6	.	CASSFGDRGSGANVLTF
TRBV6-5	TRBJ1-1	.	CASSYSQFSNTEAFF
TRBV28	TRBJ2-2	.	CASSLARGLTGELFF
TRBV19	TRBJ2-7	.	CASSIPGSYEQYF
TRBV19	TRBJ1-5	once	CASSTTGDSNQPQHF
TRBV19	TRBJ1-5	.	CASKDRSNQPQHF
TRBV5-1	TRBJ2-6	.	CASSLGQGGSGANVLTF
TRBV11-1	TRBJ2-7	.	CASSVLLAPEQYF
TRBV18	TRBJ2-2	.	CASSPVGQGGTGELFF
TRBV4-1	TRBJ1-1	.	CASSQVWGGNTEAFF
TRBV9	TRBJ1-2	.	CASSSRDRANYGYTF
TRBV10-3	TRBJ2-3	.	CAISESDGGTDTQYF
TRBV7-9	TRBJ1-6	few	CASSPDRGGISSPLHF
TRBV5-1	TRBJ2-6	.	CASSPGQADSGANVLTF
TRBV5-1	TRBJ2-1	.	CASSFGTSPLGEQFF
TRBV6-4	TRBJ2-7	.	CASSEWAGGTYEQYF
TRBV7-8	TRBJ2-1	.	CASSLSNGNEQFF
TRBV28	TRBJ2-3	.	CASSSLQGADTQYF
TRBV27	TRBJ2-2	.	CASSLAGGNTGELFF
TRBV5-1	TRBJ2-2	few	CASTLPGQGGGELFF
TRBV9	TRBJ2-7	.	CASSPRGDRVDYEQYF
TRBV2	TRBJ1-4	.	CASRGGQATNEKLFF
TRBV6-2/TRBV6-3	TRBJ1-2	.	CASSFTVNYGYTF
TRBV7-6	TRBJ1-1	.	CASSLSGANTEAFF
TRBV15	TRBJ2-7	.	CATSRDEGTASYEQYF
TRBV18	TRBJ1-1	once	CASSADTEAFF
TRBV3-1/TRBV3-2	TRBJ2-5	.	CASSHPPGTSGGPQETQYF
TRBV5-1	TRBJ1-2	.	CASSLPGSGYTF
TRBV27	TRBJ2-5	.	CASRKTDPWRETQYF
TRBV7-2	TRBJ1-1	.	CASSNRVSTEAFF
TRBV12-5	TRBJ1-5	few	CASGLVEGQRNQPQHF
TRBV3-1/TRBV3-2	TRBJ2-5	.	CASSLSGAETQYF
TRBV6-2/TRBV6-3	TRBJ1-5	.	CASSAPGGGNQPQHF
TRBV11-3	TRBJ2-7	.	CASSLTQGSEQYF